This note documents a single TCR beta chain sequence. Libraries were prepared by immunoSEQ multiplex PCR; TCRdb keeps only in-frame clonotypes and omits some of them. The sample records 95,000 to 150,000 clones, about 86% being singletons. This sample stems from a study of blood T cell repertoires in COVID-19. Study-level information: Whether acute or convalescent, the COVID-19 samples came from the United States, Italy and Spain. PBMCs, B-cell-depleted T cells, or T cells were the source of the cDNA or gDNA that made up the material.

The CDR3 consists of 14 residues. V gave up 10 bases and J gave up 0 bases, with 13 bases separating them. Germline CDR1 reads MNHEY; CDR2 reads SVGAGI. The receptor comes from a woman aged 45-65 years with acute or convalescent COVID-19. The sequenced sample consisted of peripheral blood. The rearrangement links TRBV6-5 to TRBJ1-3; TRBD1 might be the D (6 bases). The CDR3 sequence: CATGQGNSGNTIYF. As DNA, the CDR3 is TGTGCCACCGGCCAGGGGAACTCTGGAAACACCATATATTTT.